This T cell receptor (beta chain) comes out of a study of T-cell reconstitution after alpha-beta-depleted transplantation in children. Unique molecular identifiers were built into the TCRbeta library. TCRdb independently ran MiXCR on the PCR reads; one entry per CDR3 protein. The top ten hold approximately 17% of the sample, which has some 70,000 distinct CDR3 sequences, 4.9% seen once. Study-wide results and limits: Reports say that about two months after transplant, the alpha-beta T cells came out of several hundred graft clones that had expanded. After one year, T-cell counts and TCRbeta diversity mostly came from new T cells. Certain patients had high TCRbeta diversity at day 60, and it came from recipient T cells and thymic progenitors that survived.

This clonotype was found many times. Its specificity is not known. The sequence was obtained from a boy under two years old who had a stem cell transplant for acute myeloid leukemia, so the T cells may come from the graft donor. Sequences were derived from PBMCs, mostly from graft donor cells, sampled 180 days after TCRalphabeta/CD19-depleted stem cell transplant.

CDR3 in amino acids: CASSTRTGEQPQHF. The CDR3 DNA sequence: TGTGCCAGCAGTACCCGGACAGGGGAACAGCCCCAGCATTTT. The chain is built from TRBV12-3 or TRBV12-4 and TRBJ1-5; 9 bases fit TRBD1. The CDR3 contains 14 residues. V shed 5 bases, J shed 7 bases, and the junction held 6 bases outside the gene matches.